Listed here are 30 T cell receptor beta chains from one sample, sequenced in a study of CD8 T cells in Susac syndrome. RNA, at roughly 0.5 to 1 ug, was reverse transcribed with random hexamers. TCRdb reprocessed the immunoSEQ multiplex PCR reads with MiXCR, giving one entry per CDR3 protein. The sample consists of under 95,000 distinct CDR3 sequences, roughly 94% of them appearing once. Sequences were obtained from CD8+ T cells from PBMCs. The receptor source for this set is a human donor with Susac syndrome.

The table lists this clonotype with a count of one. V usage is TRBV29-1 and J usage is TRBJ2-7; possible D gene TRBD1, 6 bases. Trimming cost V 2 bases and J 2 bases, with 22 bases left between them. The CDR3 runs 17 residues. Germline assignment: CDR1 SQVTM and CDR2 ANQGSEA. The CDR3 is CSVEQPGEGSEPYEQYF. Written as DNA, the CDR3 is TGCAGCGTTGAACAGCCAGGGGAAGGTAGCGAGCCCTACGAGCAGTACTTC.

The chain recombines TRBV7-9 with TRBJ2-5; D is uncertain. From germline, CDR1 is SEHNR and CDR2 FQNEAQ (reference sequence). Trimming cost V 4 bases and J 7 bases, with 10 bases left between them. The CDR3 extends over 12 amino acids. Written as DNA, the CDR3 is TGTGCCAGCAGCTCCCCCGACTCGACCCAGTACTTC. Translated: CASSSPDSTQYF.

J is TRBJ2-1 and V is TRBV20-1; TRBD2 agrees at 8 bases. This CDR3 is built from 13 residues. The germline gives CDR1 DFQATT, CDR2 SNEGSKA (reference sequence). The trim removed 6 bases at V and 4 bases at J, leaving 5 bases unmatched. CDR3 nucleotide sequence: TGCAGTGCCCCACTAGCGGAGTACAATGAGCAGTTCTTC. Amino acids: CSAPLAEYNEQFF.

This clonotype was detected only once. This rearrangement joins TRBV15 to TRBJ2-1, with D hard to call. V was trimmed by 11 bases and J by 5 bases, leaving 16 bases between them. The germline V gene has CDR1 LNHNV and CDR2 YYDKDF (reference sequence). This CDR3 is built from 13 residues. The CDR3 DNA is TGTGCCTCTACAGTGGGGTCCGACAATGAGCAGTTCTTC. Residues: CASTVGSDNEQFF.

The count of this clonotype is one. The chain combines TRBV19 with TRBJ1-1, with D perhaps matching TRBD1 (6 bases). V lost 5 bases, J lost 4 bases, and 11 bases lay in between. The CDR3 covers 13 residues. Germline lookup yields CDR1 LNHDA and CDR2 SQIVND (reference sequence). Here the CDR3 DNA reads TGTGCCAGTAGTCTTGGGACAACCACTGAAGCTTTCTTT. It codes for CASSLGTTTEAFF.

CDR3 bases: TGCGCCAGCAGCCAAGTAAGGACTACCACCTACGAGCAGTACTTC. Its protein is CASSQVRTTTYEQYF. This chain uses TRBV4-1 with TRBJ2-7, with D possibly matching TRBD2 (6 bases). Trimming removed 1 base at V and 2 bases at J, with 12 bases between. The CDR3 has 15 residues. Germline CDR1 MGHRA, CDR2 YSYEKL.

The CDR3, as DNA: TGTGCCAGCAGTATTTTAGGCAATCAGCCCCAGCATTTT. Its protein is CASSILGNQPQHF. The chain couples TRBV27 to TRBJ1-5; D gene unclear. Germline V gene lookup returns CDR1 MNHEY and CDR2 SMNVEV (reference sequence). The CDR3 extends over 13 amino acids. V lost 5 bases, J lost 2 bases, and 7 bases lay in between.

The genes are TRBV29-1 and TRBJ2-2, with TRBD1 as a possible D gene (6 bases). Between the trimmed V and J ends, which lost 1 base and 6 bases, there was a span of 12 bases. CDR1 is SQVTM and CDR2 is ANQGSEA in the germline V gene. The CDR3 is made up of 14 amino acids. CDR3 bases: TGCAGCGTTGAAGTGCTCGGGACACCCGGGGAGCTGTTTTTT. Translating gives CSVEVLGTPGELFF.

The chain is built from TRBV2 and TRBJ2-7; 8 bases are shared with TRBD1. Trimming at V came to 10 bases and at J to 2 bases, leaving 4 bases not matched to a gene. The CDR3 spans 12 residues. The V gene's germline CDR1 is SNHLY and CDR2 FYNNEI. CDR3: CATRTGTYEQYF. The CDR3, as DNA: TGTGCCACCCGGACAGGGACCTACGAGCAGTACTTC.

V is TRBV7-2 and J is TRBJ2-3; 10 bases match TRBD2. CDR1 and CDR2 from the germline V gene are SGHTA and FQGNSA. The CDR3 consists of 16 residues. Trimming took 2 bases from V and 2 from J; bases not matched to a gene: 4. CDR3 region: CASSLRAGGSTDTQYF. CDR3 nucleotide sequence: TGTGCCAGCAGCTTAAGAGCGGGAGGGTCCACAGATACGCAGTATTTT.

J is TRBJ2-1 and V is TRBV20-1; 7 nucleotides match TRBD2. The ends lost 1 base at V and 10 bases at J; junction bases unmatched: 13. The germline V gene has CDR1 DFQATT and CDR2 SNEGSKA (reference sequence). The CDR3 sequence is 15 residues long. CDR3 nucleotide sequence: TGCAGTGCTAGAGCCGCGACTAGCTATTTGGGGGAGCAGTTCTTC. This gives the protein CSARAATSYLGEQFF.

This clonotype came up a few times. The V call is TRBV4-1, the J call TRBJ2-1; unclear D gene. V lost 3 bases and J 9 bases, leaving 9 bases between the germline ends. CDR1 and CDR2 from the germline V gene are MGHRA and YSYEKL. This CDR3 has 12 residues. In DNA, the CDR3 is TGCGCCAGCAGCCAGGACCTTCTTGAGCAGTTCTTC. It translates to CASSQDLLEQFF.

This chain joins TRBV9 and TRBJ2-7; 7 positions agree with TRBD1. Trimming took 0 bases from V and 2 from J; bases not matched to a gene: 2. The CDR3 has 14 amino acids. CDR1 is SGDLS, CDR2 YYNGEE, per germline. DNA for the CDR3: TGTGCCAGCAGCGTAGGGGACAGAACCTACGAGCAGTACTTC. Translating it yields CASSVGDRTYEQYF.

The chain recombines TRBV5-6 with TRBJ2-7, with TRBD2 matching 8 bases. Losses at the gene ends were 0 bases for V and 9 bases for J; bases not matched to a gene: 11. Germline lookup yields CDR1 SGHDT and CDR2 YYEEEE. The CDR3 sequence is 15 residues long. The CDR3 spells CASSLDGLARRGQYF. The DNA of the CDR3 is TGTGCCAGCAGCTTGGACGGACTAGCAAGGCGGGGGCAGTACTTC.

This rearrangement joins TRBV27 to TRBJ1-2; 8 bases match TRBD1. CDR3 length: 16 residues. The V segment lost 6 bases and the J segment 0 bases; nucleotides outside the gene matches: 9. Germline CDR1 MNHEY, CDR2 SMNVEV (reference sequence). In DNA form, the CDR3 reads TGTGCCAGCAGCCTAGCCGGACAGGGTACTAACTATGGCTACACCTTC. Protein sequence: CASSLAGQGTNYGYTF.

V gene TRBV19 combines with J gene TRBJ2-1; D remains unclear. CDR1 is LNHDA and CDR2 is SQIVND in the germline V gene (reference sequence). The CDR3 has 13 amino acids. The germline V and J ends were trimmed by 3 bases and 0 bases, with 3 bases remaining between them. CDR3: CASSMSSYNEQFF. CDR3 DNA: TGTGCCAGTAGTATGAGCTCCTACAATGAGCAGTTCTTC. Based on the CDR3 plus reference TRBV19 and TRBJ2-1, the full variable domain is DGGITQSPKYLFRKEGQNVTLSCEQNLNHDAMYWYRQDPGQGLRLIYYSQIVNDFQKGDIAEGYSVSREKKESFPLTVTSAQKNPTAFYLCASSMSSYNEQFFGPGTRLTVL.

The rearrangement joins TRBV5-1 to TRBJ2-5; weak D call: TRBD2 (5 bases). Trimming pared 4 bases from V and 5 bases from J, leaving 9 bases between. Germline V lookup: CDR1 SGHRS, CDR2 YFSETQ. This CDR3 region has 12 residues. In DNA, the CDR3 is TGCGCCAGCAGCGCGGAGGAGGAGACCCAGTACTTC. Translated: CASSAEEETQYF.

The J gene is TRBJ2-7, the V gene TRBV7-9; a weak D match, TRBD2 (5 bases). Looked up from germline, CDR1 is SEHNR and CDR2 is FQNEAQ (reference sequence). This CDR3 has 13 amino acids. The V and J ends lost 4 bases and 3 bases respectively, with 10 bases between them. CDR3 sequence reads: CASSYGIDYEQYF. The CDR3 coding sequence is TGTGCCAGCAGCTACGGGATTGACTACGAGCAGTACTTC.

V and J are TRBV6-1 and TRBJ2-1, with 9 bases lining up with TRBD2. The J segment lost 5 bases and the V segment lost 4 bases, leaving 6 bases of the junction unmatched. Germline-derived CDR1 and CDR2 are MNHNS and SASEGT. The CDR3 is made up of 15 amino acids. CDR3 in DNA: TGTGCCAGCAGTGCCCTAGCGGGATCCCACAATGAGCAGTTCTTC. The encoded protein is CASSALAGSHNEQFF.

The chain recombines TRBV9 with TRBJ1-2, with D perhaps TRBD1 (5 bases). V lost 5 bases and J 6 bases, leaving 11 bases between the germline ends. Germline assignment: CDR1 SGDLS and CDR2 YYNGEE. CDR3 length: 12 amino acids. The CDR3 DNA follows: TGTGCCAGCAGTGGGGGAACCAATGGCTACACCTTC. The encoded protein is CASSGGTNGYTF. The entire variable domain, with the rest obtained from reference TRBV9 and TRBJ1-2, is as follows: DSGVTQTPKHLITATGQRVTLRCSPRSGDLSVYWYQQSLDQGLQFLIQYYNGEERAKGNILERFSAQQFPDLHSELNLSSLELGDSALYFCASSGGTNGYTFGSGTRLTVV.

The chain uses TRBV20-1 and TRBJ2-7; D unresolved. The V end was cut by 5 bases, the J end by 1 base, with 18 bases between. CDR3 size: 15 residues. The germline V gene has CDR1 DFQATT and CDR2 SNEGSKA (reference sequence). The CDR3 nucleotides are TGCAGTGCTCTAAAGCCCAGGATCGATTCCTACGAGCAGTACTTC. This codes for CSALKPRIDSYEQYF.

This clonotype was observed a single time. The V call is TRBV19, the J call TRBJ2-1, with 10 nucleotides matching TRBD2. CDR1 and CDR2 (germline): LNHDA, SQIVND (reference sequence). V trimming: 6 bases; J trimming: 9 bases; junction bases outside the gene matches: 8. CDR3 length equals 14 residues. The CDR3 DNA reads as TGTGCCAGTAGCGGGGCTAGCGGGAGTAGTGAGCAGTTCTTC. It is translated as CASSGASGSSEQFF. Filled out from reference TRBV19 and TRBJ2-1, the complete variable domain reads DGGITQSPKYLFRKEGQNVTLSCEQNLNHDAMYWYRQDPGQGLRLIYYSQIVNDFQKGDIAEGYSVSREKKESFPLTVTSAQKNPTAFYLCASSGASGSSEQFFGPGTRLTVL.

The chain uses TRBV13 and TRBJ2-2; a weak D match, TRBD1 (6 bases). Germline V gives CDR1 PRHDT, CDR2 FYEKMQ (reference sequence). V lost 4 bases and J lost 2, with 14 bases in between. The CDR3 is 16 residues long. The CDR3 nucleotides are TGTGCCAGCAGCTCCGGAGAGGGGGATAACACCGGGGAGCTGTTTTTT. This encodes CASSSGEGDNTGELFF.

V usage is TRBV5-6 and J usage is TRBJ2-6; D is undetermined. The CDR3 runs 16 residues. V lost 0 bases and J lost 0, with 7 bases in between. Germline V gene sequence: CDR1 SGHDT, CDR2 YYEEEE. CDR3 DNA sequence: TGTGCCAGCAGCTTGGCACAGATCTCTGGGGCCAACGTCCTGACTTTC. Amino acid sequence: CASSLAQISGANVLTF.

This chain joins TRBV3-1 and TRBJ2-7, with TRBD2 identical over 12 bases. This CDR3 is built from 16 residues. J lost 4 bases, V lost 2 bases, and 6 bases had no gene match. Germline V lookup: CDR1 LGHDT, CDR2 YNNKEL (reference sequence). CDR3 DNA sequence: TGTGCCAGCAGCCAACTCCCTAGCGGGAGGGGTTACGAGCAGTACTTC. Amino acid sequence: CASSQLPSGRGYEQYF.

The chain is built from TRBV4-3 and TRBJ2-1; tentative D call: TRBD1 (6 bases). Germline V CDR1 and CDR2: LGHNA, YSLEER. V was pared by 0 bases and J by 7 bases, with 16 bases between. The CDR3 length is 16 residues. For the CDR3, the DNA is TGCGCCAGCAGCCAAGATTCGCTAGCCCAGGGGAATGAGCAGTTCTTC. It specifies CASSQDSLAQGNEQFF.

The chain's CDR3 is CSASGELAGVGDTQYF. The DNA for the CDR3 is TGCAGTGCTAGTGGGGAACTAGCGGGAGTAGGAGATACGCAGTATTTT. The J gene is TRBJ2-3, the V gene TRBV20-1, with 11 bases that match TRBD2. V lost 3 bases to trimming and J lost 5 bases; unmatched junction nucleotides: 10. This CDR3 contains 16 residues. Germline V CDR1 and CDR2: DFQATT, SNEGSKA (reference sequence).

V usage is TRBV7-8 and J usage is TRBJ2-5, with 13 bases fitting TRBD2. Per germline, CDR1 SGHVS and CDR2 FQNEAQ. The length of the CDR3 is 15 residues. V shed 5 bases, J shed 5 bases, and the junction held 5 bases outside the gene matches. Here the CDR3 DNA reads TGTGCCAGCAGCAGCGGGACTAGCGGGACGGAGACCCAGTACTTC. Translating gives CASSSGTSGTETQYF.

This clonotype has just a few counts. This chain uses TRBV9 with TRBJ2-7, with TRBD2 as a possible D gene (6 bases). The germline gives CDR1 SGDLS, CDR2 YYNGEE. Trimming left V 3 bases short and J 7 bases short, with 17 bases between. This CDR3 contains 14 residues. CDR3 sequence reads: CASSDGGGSGEQYF. DNA of the CDR3: TGTGCCAGCAGCGACGGTGGGGGGTCGGGGGAGCAGTACTTC.

This sequence joins TRBV7-2 and TRBJ2-7; 7 nucleotides match TRBD1. The CDR3 consists of 15 residues. Germline V gene lookup returns CDR1 SGHTA and CDR2 FQGNSA. V was clipped by 0 bases and J by 5 bases; unmatched bases: 7. CDR3 in DNA: TGTGCCAGCAGCTTAGCGGCCAGGGGGATCGACGAGCAGTACTTC. Its protein product is CASSLAARGIDEQYF. Using reference TRBV7-2 and TRBJ2-7 for the parts outside the CDR3, the full variable domain is GAGVSQSPSNKVTEKGKDVELRCDPISGHTALYWYRQSLGQGLEFLIYFQGNSAPDKSGLPSDRFSAERTGGSVSTLTIQRTQQEDSAVYLCASSLAARGIDEQYFGPGTRLTVT.